This TCR beta chain is from a study of OX40 agonist ivuxolimab in advanced cancers. TCRdb keeps only in-frame clones here, not all; method: immunoSEQ multiplex PCR. The data hold roughly 25,000 clones, with over 75% observed a single time. The TCR was taken from an adult with an advanced solid tumor such as melanoma, head and neck, liver or kidney cancer. The source was CD4+ or CD8+ T cells sorted from blood, collected in a trial of the OX40 agonist ivuxolimab.

CDR3 DNA: TGTGCCAGCAGTCTAGGTGGGGGGGGCACAGATACGCAGTATTTT. It translates to CASSLGGGGTDTQYF. This chain joins TRBV9 and TRBJ2-3; TRBD2 aligns across 7 bases. V lost 5 bases to trimming and J lost 1 base; unmatched junction nucleotides: 7. The CDR3 covers 15 residues. Germline assignment: CDR1 SGDLS and CDR2 YYNGEE. The full variable domain, its missing parts supplied by reference TRBV9 and TRBJ2-3, is DSGVTQTPKHLITATGQRVTLRCSPRSGDLSVYWYQQSLDQGLQFLIQYYNGEERAKGNILERFSAQQFPDLHSELNLSSLELGDSALYFCASSLGGGGTDTQYFGPGTRLTVL.